The clone carrying this T cell receptor beta chain was counted only a few times. The antigen is undetermined. From 5'RACE with constant-segment primers came TCR alpha and TCR beta cDNA libraries that carried sample barcodes and UMIs. TCRdb recomputed calls from the 5' RACE reads with MiXCR, one row per CDR3 protein. The sample records fewer than 300,000 distinct CDR3 sequences, under 20% being singletons. These data are taken from a study of T-cell memory formation after mild COVID-19. The study's findings and limits: The finding that pre-infection memory included some responding clones suggested that cross-reactive memory joined.

The sequenced sample was PBMCs or a T cell subset sorted from them (not recorded which). The source is a young man who had mild COVID-19 (a few samples of this study predate the infection). Cell type and time point are not known.

The CDR3 DNA reads as TGCGCCAGCCAGGCGGATATGGGAGAAAAACTGTTTTTT. Its protein is CASQADMGEKLFF. The J gene is TRBJ1-4, the V gene TRBV5-1, with unresolved D. The V gene's germline CDR1 is SGHRS and CDR2 YFSETQ. V dropped 7 bases and J dropped 8 bases, with 15 bases sitting between them. The CDR3 contains 13 residues.